This TCR beta chain was captured by sequencing in a study of cytomegalovirus exposure and HLA in healthy donors. The primer mix had 60 Vbeta and 13 Jbeta primers. Only in-frame clones appear in the TCRdb table, and some are missing; sequencing was by immunoSEQ multiplex PCR. The data show approximately 97,000 clones, around 73% seen once. CDR3 length: 15 amino acids. Germline CDR1 is SEHNR and CDR2 is FQNEAQ (reference sequence). With 7 bases removed from V and 3 bases from J, the gap between germline ends came to 15 bases. The source material was PBMCs. The rearrangement links TRBV7-9 to TRBJ1-4, with D possibly matching TRBD1 (5 bases). The clonotype comes from a middle-aged man in good health and CMV-seronegative. As DNA, the CDR3 is TGTGCCAGCACCGTGACAGCCACCCCTAATGAAAAACTGTTTTTT. Residues: CASTVTATPNEKLFF.